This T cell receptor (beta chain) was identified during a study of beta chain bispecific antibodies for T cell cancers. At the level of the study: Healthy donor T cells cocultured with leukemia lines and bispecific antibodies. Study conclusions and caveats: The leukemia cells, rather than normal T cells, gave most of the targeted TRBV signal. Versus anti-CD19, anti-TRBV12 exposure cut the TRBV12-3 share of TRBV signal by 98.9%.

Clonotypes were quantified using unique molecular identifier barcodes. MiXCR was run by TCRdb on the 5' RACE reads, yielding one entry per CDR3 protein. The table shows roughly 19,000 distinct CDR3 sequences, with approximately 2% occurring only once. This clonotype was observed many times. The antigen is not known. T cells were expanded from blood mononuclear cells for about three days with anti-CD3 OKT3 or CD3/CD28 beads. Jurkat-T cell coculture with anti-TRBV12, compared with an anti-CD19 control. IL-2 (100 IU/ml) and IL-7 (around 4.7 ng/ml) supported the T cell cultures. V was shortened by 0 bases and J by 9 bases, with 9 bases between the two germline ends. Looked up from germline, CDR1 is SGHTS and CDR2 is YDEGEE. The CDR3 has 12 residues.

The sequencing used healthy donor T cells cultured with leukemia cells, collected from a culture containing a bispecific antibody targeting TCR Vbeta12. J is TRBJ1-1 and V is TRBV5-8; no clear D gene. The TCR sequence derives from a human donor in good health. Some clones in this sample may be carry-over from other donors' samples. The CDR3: CASSLGGLKAFF. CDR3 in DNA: TGTGCCAGCAGCTTGGGGGGTTTGAAAGCTTTCTTT.